The 20 T cell receptor beta chains reported below all come from one sample, sequenced in a study of beta chain features in type 1 diabetes. Whole-study results and caveats: There was a moderate but significant shortening of TCRB CDR3s in all four CD4+ subsets of Type 1 diabetes patients.

Their cognate antigens are unknown. The whole isolated RNA underwent reverse transcription, so sequencing captured expressed TCRB transcripts. Assay used: immunoSEQ multiplex PCR; TCRdb lists only in-frame clones, some missing. Here the sample spans around 650,000 clones, 12% being singletons. Source material: naive CD4+ T cells from blood. The receptors come from a man younger than 40 with type 1 diabetes.

The CDR3 loop is CASSLARSGANVLTF. CDR3 nucleotides: TGTGCCAGCAGCTTGGCCAGAAGTGGGGCCAACGTCCTGACTTTC. The chain couples TRBV5-4 to TRBJ2-6, with D uncertain. This CDR3 region has 15 residues. V lost 0 bases and J 3 bases, leaving 7 bases between the germline ends. Germline CDR1 reads SGHNT; CDR2 reads YYREEE (reference sequence).

The V call is TRBV5-4, the J call TRBJ2-1, with 10 bases identical to TRBD2. The CDR3 length is 15 residues. Germline V gene sequence: CDR1 SGHNT, CDR2 YYREEE (reference sequence). Losses at the gene ends were 3 bases for V and 5 bases for J; bases not matched to a gene: 5. The CDR3 DNA reads as TGTGCCAGCAGCTCAAGACTAGCGGGTAACAATGAGCAGTTCTTC. Its protein product is CASSSRLAGNNEQFF.

This clone was detected only a few times. The rearrangement joins TRBV4-3 to TRBJ2-6; D unclear. V was trimmed by 0 bases and J by 3 bases, leaving 3 bases between them. This CDR3 region has 14 residues. Germline V gene lookup returns CDR1 LGHNA and CDR2 YSLEER. DNA for the CDR3: TGCGCCAGCAGCCAAGATAATGGGGCCAACGTCCTGACTTTC. It specifies CASSQDNGANVLTF.

Only a few counts were recorded for this clone. The chain links TRBV19 to TRBJ2-2, with D maybe TRBD2 (5 bases). Looked up from germline, CDR1 is LNHDA and CDR2 is SQIVND (reference sequence). V was trimmed by 10 bases and J by 12 bases, leaving 27 bases between them. This CDR3 has 15 residues. As DNA, the CDR3 is TGTGCCACCGTACGGAACGGTAATCCACCGGGGAAGCTGTTTTTT. It is translated as CATVRNGNPPGKLFF.

This clone has just a few counts. The DNA for the CDR3 is TGTGCCAGCAGCGTTACAGGGGCAGAAGATACGCAGTATTTT. Encoded protein: CASSVTGAEDTQYF. The gene calls are TRBV7-9 and TRBJ2-3, with TRBD1 identical over 7 bases. There are 14 residues in the CDR3. V trimming: 5 bases; J trimming: 5 bases; junction bases outside the gene matches: 7. Germline V gives CDR1 SEHNR, CDR2 FQNEAQ (reference sequence).

In its sample, this clone was seen a few times. The V and J genes are TRBV2 and TRBJ1-2, with D maybe TRBD1 (5 bases). Trimming left V 6 bases short and J 5 bases short, with 13 bases between. The CDR3 totals 13 residues. Germline V gene lookup returns CDR1 SNHLY and CDR2 FYNNEI. The DNA for the CDR3 is TGTGCCAGCAGGTGGGACGGACCTTATGGCTACACCTTC. Translating it yields CASRWDGPYGYTF.

This clone was detected only a few times. This sample includes further DNA sequences coding for the same CDR3. The gene calls are TRBV5-1 and TRBJ2-1; the match to TRBD1 covers 10 bases. CDR1 is SGHRS and CDR2 is YFSETQ in the germline V gene. The length of the CDR3 is 15 residues. The junction had 5 bases not matched to a gene; V was cut back by 4 bases and J by 4 bases. CDR3 nucleotides: TGCGCCAGCAGCGACCGGGACAGGGGTTACAATGAGCAGTTCTTC. Translation gives CASSDRDRGYNEQFF.

J is TRBJ1-5 and V is TRBV19, with D perhaps TRBD1 (6 bases). Trimming removed 3 bases at V and 7 bases at J, with 22 bases between. CDR3 size: 17 residues. CDR1 and CDR2 (germline): LNHDA, SQIVND (reference sequence). CDR3 loop: CASSMQGAGGRFQPQHF. As DNA, the CDR3 is TGTGCCAGTAGTATGCAAGGTGCGGGGGGCAGATTCCAGCCCCAGCATTTT.

V and J are TRBV6-1 and TRBJ1-1, with unresolved D. V dropped 8 bases and J dropped 0 bases, with 10 bases sitting between them. Germline CDR1 reads MNHNS; CDR2 reads SASEGT. The CDR3 is made up of 13 amino acids. The CDR3 region is CASSSGMNTEAFF. DNA for the CDR3: TGTGCCAGCTCATCCGGTATGAACACTGAAGCTTTCTTT.

This clone has only a few counts. The chain carries TRBV7-2 and TRBJ2-7, with D maybe TRBD1 (6 bases). V lost 5 bases to trimming and J lost 0 bases, with 11 bases between them. Germline-derived CDR1 and CDR2 are SGHTA and FQGNSA. The CDR3 has 14 amino acids. CDR3 in amino acids: CASSQDRFSYEQYF. For the CDR3, the DNA is TGTGCCAGCAGCCAGGACAGATTCTCCTACGAGCAGTACTTC.

There are a few counts of this clone. This rearrangement joins TRBV6-5 to TRBJ2-1; D remains unclear. V lost 2 bases and J lost 10, with 12 bases in between. The CDR3 has 13 residues. Germline V lookup: CDR1 MNHEY, CDR2 SVGAGI. CDR3: CASSYRLFGEQFF. The DNA for the CDR3 is TGTGCCAGCAGTTACCGTCTATTTGGAGAGCAGTTCTTC.

This clone has only a few counts. The gene calls are TRBV7-2 and TRBJ1-1; D possibly corresponds to TRBD1 (5 bases). V lost 1 base to trimming and J lost 8 bases, with 14 bases between them. The CDR3 length is 14 residues. Germline V gene lookup returns CDR1 SGHTA and CDR2 FQGNSA. As DNA, the CDR3 is TGTGCCAGCAGCTTAGAGTTGGGGCAGAAGGAAGCTTTCTTT. Its protein product is CASSLELGQKEAFF.

The count of this clone is one. The chain couples TRBV27 to TRBJ2-1, with 11 positions matching TRBD1. Germline trimming cut 4 bases from V and 3 bases from J; bases unmatched to any gene: 17. In germline, CDR1 is MNHEY, CDR2 SMNVEV (reference sequence). The CDR3 has 20 residues. CDR3 in amino acids: CASSSGGGQGASNYYNEQFF. DNA of the CDR3: TGTGCCAGCAGTTCAGGAGGTGGACAGGGGGCAAGTAACTACTACAATGAGCAGTTCTTC.

This clone showed up just a few times. The J gene is TRBJ1-1, the V gene TRBV13; D possibly corresponds to TRBD1 (5 bases). Trimming cost V 5 bases and J 2 bases, with 15 bases left between them. CDR1 is PRHDT, CDR2 FYEKMQ, per germline (reference sequence). The CDR3 has 15 amino acids. The CDR3 loop reads CASSPPRGVNTEAFF. The CDR3 nucleotides are TGTGCCAGCAGCCCCCCTCGGGGCGTAAACACTGAAGCTTTCTTT.

V usage is TRBV7-9 and J usage is TRBJ2-2; D may be TRBD1 (5 bases). V was pared by 5 bases and J by 3 bases, with 22 bases between. This CDR3 has 18 residues. In germline, CDR1 is SEHNR, CDR2 FQNEAQ (reference sequence). CDR3 sequence (DNA): TGTGCCAGCAGCCCTCGACTCGGGTCCAGCAGGGACACCGGGGAGCTGTTTTTT. Translation: CASSPRLGSSRDTGELFF.

The gene calls are TRBV30 and TRBJ1-5; D uncertain. V was trimmed by 3 bases and J by 3 bases, leaving 15 bases between them. The CDR3 runs 15 residues. Germline V gene data show CDR1 as GTSNPN and CDR2 as SVGIG (reference sequence). The CDR3 DNA is TGTGCCTGGAGCTCGGGATCCACCCTCAATCAGCCCCAGCATTTT. Encoded protein: CAWSSGSTLNQPQHF. Filled out from reference TRBV30 and TRBJ1-5, the complete variable domain reads SQTIHQWPATLVQPVGSPLSLECTVEGTSNPNLYWYRQAAGRGLQLLFYSVGIGQISSEVPQNLSASRPQDRQFILSSKKLLLSDSGFYLCAWSSGSTLNQPQHFGDGTRLSIL.

The V call is TRBV10-3, the J call TRBJ2-7; 11 bases agree with TRBD1. The V and J ends lost 7 bases and 6 bases, in that order; junction bases with no gene match: 8. The germline gives CDR1 ENHRY, CDR2 SYGVKD. The CDR3 totals 14 residues. CDR3 DNA sequence: TGTGCCATCAACCCGGGACAGGGGGACACCGAGCAGTACTTC. It specifies CAINPGQGDTEQYF.

This clone was found a few times. This rearrangement joins TRBV5-1 to TRBJ2-7; D not certain. V lost 0 bases and J 1 base, leaving 8 bases between the germline ends. The CDR3 is 14 amino acids. CDR1 SGHRS and CDR2 YFSETQ come from the germline V gene. CDR3 bases: TGCGCCAGCAGCTTGGAAGCGAGATCCTACGAGCAGTACTTC. This codes for CASSLEARSYEQYF.

Comment on this clone: The sample holds other DNA sequences that translate to the same CDR3. The chain joins TRBV7-9 to TRBJ2-2, with D unresolved. The CDR3 length is 15 residues. CDR1 is SEHNR and CDR2 is FQNEAQ in the germline V gene (reference sequence). Between the trimmed V and J ends, which lost 1 base and 2 bases, there was a span of 8 bases. The CDR3 sequence is CASSLGGRNTGELFF. The DNA of the CDR3 is TGTGCCAGCAGCTTAGGCGGCAGAAACACCGGGGAGCTGTTTTTT.

This clone was detected only a few times. The V and J genes are TRBV9 and TRBJ2-2; D perhaps matches TRBD2 (5 bases). The CDR3 is 14 amino acids. Germline CDR1 reads SGDLS; CDR2 reads YYNGEE. Trimming removed 7 bases from V and 6 bases from J, with 16 bases in between. This CDR3 reads CASGSYKRAGELFF. In DNA, the CDR3 is TGTGCCAGCGGGAGTTATAAGAGGGCCGGGGAGCTGTTTTTT. Variable domain in full (rest from reference TRBV9 and TRBJ2-2): DSGVTQTPKHLITATGQRVTLRCSPRSGDLSVYWYQQSLDQGLQFLIQYYNGEERAKGNILERFSAQQFPDLHSELNLSSLELGDSALYFCASGSYKRAGELFFGEGSRLTVL.